This is a list of T cell receptor beta chains from one sample in a study of cytomegalovirus exposure and HLA in healthy donors. TCRdb's copy holds only in-frame clones and misses some; the assay was immunoSEQ multiplex PCR. The sample yields approximately 150,000 clones, about two thirds seen once. What was sequenced was PBMCs. These receptors came from a man aged 60 to 75 in good health and CMV-seronegative. Both conserved end residues are part of each CDR3. The D gene is left open where the match is weak. For some rows the clone size is stated as once, few or many, or as a class when expanded; others skip it.

clone_size j_call v_call d_call cdr3_nt cdr3_aa
NA TRBJ2-7 TRBV5-1 TRBD2 TGCGCCAGCAGCTCTGGACTAGCGGCAACCTCCTACGAGCAGTACTTC CASSSGLAATSYEQYF
few TRBJ2-1 TRBV10-3 TRBD1 TGTGCCACCTCCGGGACAGACAATGAGCAGTTCTTC CATSGTDNEQFF
few TRBJ2-1 TRBV10-3 TRBD2 TGTGCCTTCACCGGGACTAGCGGGGCCGATGAGCAGTTCTTC CAFTGTSGADEQFF
NA TRBJ1-2 TRBV19 TRBD1 TGTGCCAGTAGTATGCGGTCGACAGGGTGGGGCGGCTACACCTTC CASSMRSTGWGGYTF
NA TRBJ2-2 TRBV6-1 TRBD1 TGTGCCAGCAGTGAGGGACAGGGGGCAACCGGGGAGCTGTTTTTT CASSEGQGATGELFF
NA TRBJ2-3 TRBV11-2 TRBD1 TGTGCCAGCAGCCAGGACAGGGAGGCAGATACGCAGTATTTT CASSQDREADTQYF
NA TRBJ1-6 TRBV28 NA TGTGCCAGCAGTTTACAGGGGCCAGGGATTCATAATTCACCCCTCCACTTT CASSLQGPGIHNSPLHF
NA TRBJ1-1 TRBV5-5 TRBD1 TGTGCCAGCAGCCCCGGGACAGGGGGCAACATGAACACTGAAGCTTTCTTT CASSPGTGGNMNTEAFF
NA TRBJ1-1 TRBV12-5 TRBD1 TGTGCTAGTGGGTCTGGGACAGCGAACACTGAAGCTTTCTTT CASGSGTANTEAFF
few TRBJ2-1 TRBV29-1 NA TGCAGCGTTGATCCAGGGGAAACGGAGCAGTTCTTC CSVDPGETEQFF
NA TRBJ1-5 TRBV18 TRBD1 TGTGCCAGCTCACCAGAACAGGGGGCACATCAGCCCCAGCATTTT CASSPEQGAHQPQHF
NA TRBJ2-1 TRBV10-1 TRBD2 TGCGCCAGCAAACTTGCTAGCGGGGACTCCTACAATGAGCAGTTCTTC CASKLASGDSYNEQFF
NA TRBJ2-7 TRBV6-5 NA TGTGCCAGCAGCCAGACAAGCCCCTACGAGCAGTACTTC CASSQTSPYEQYF
NA TRBJ1-5 TRBV28 TRBD1 TGTGCCAGCAGTTCCAACAGGGGGTCGCCTCACAATCAGCCCCAGCATTTT CASSSNRGSPHNQPQHF
NA TRBJ2-2 TRBV27 NA TGTGCCAGCAGTTTATCCCCGGACACCCCTAGGAGGAACACCGGGGAGCTGTTTTTT CASSLSPDTPRRNTGELFF
NA TRBJ2-2 TRBV5-1 TRBD1 TGCGCCAGCAGCTTGGGGGACAGGTCTTCGAACACCGGGGAGCTGTTTTTT CASSLGDRSSNTGELFF
NA TRBJ1-2 TRBV25-1 NA TGTGCCAGCAGTGACTCGGCAGGCTATGGCTACACCTTC CASSDSAGYGYTF
NA TRBJ1-2 TRBV5-1 TRBD1 TGCGCCAGCAGCTTGGTACCAGGGGGCGCGTTAGGTGACTATGGCTACACCTTC CASSLVPGGALGDYGYTF
NA TRBJ2-3 TRBV10-1 TRBD1 TGCGCCAGCTCCCGGGGCGGACAGGGGACAGATACGCAGTATTTT CASSRGGQGTDTQYF
NA TRBJ1-2 TRBV27 TRBD1 TGTGCCAGCAGTTTAACAAGGACAGGGATGGGTGGCTACACCTTC CASSLTRTGMGGYTF
few TRBJ2-7 TRBV5-1 TRBD1 TGCGCCAGCAGCTTTGGGACAGGAATCTCCTACGAGCAGTACTTC CASSFGTGISYEQYF
NA TRBJ2-1 TRBV9 TRBD2 TGTGCCAGCAGCGAAGAGCGGGAGGTATACAATGAGCAGTTCTTC CASSEEREVYNEQFF
few TRBJ2-4 TRBV4-1 NA TGCGCCAGCAGCCAACCGGACTTAAACATTCAGTACTTC CASSQPDLNIQYF
NA TRBJ1-3 TRBV7-8 NA TGTGCCAGCAGCTTTTCAGGGGTCTCTGGAAACACCATATATTTT CASSFSGVSGNTIYF
once TRBJ2-1 TRBV5-1 TRBD2 TGCGCCAGCAGCTCACCAGCGGGAGGGAGCTCCTACAATGAGCAGTTCTTC CASSSPAGGSSYNEQFF
NA TRBJ1-2 TRBV27 NA TGTGCCAGCAGTTTATATGTAGGGGGTAGGGGCTACACCTTC CASSLYVGGRGYTF
NA TRBJ2-5 TRBV19 NA TGTGCCAGTAGACCCCGAGGAGCGCAAGAGACCCAGTACTTC CASRPRGAQETQYF
NA TRBJ2-7 TRBV4-1 TRBD2 TGCGCCAGCAGCCAAGGGAGAGGGCTAGCGGGAGTACATAGCGAGCAGTACTTC CASSQGRGLAGVHSEQYF